Each of the 12 T cell receptor beta chains below was sequenced from the same sample in a study of T-cell memory formation after mild COVID-19. MiXCR was run by TCRdb on the 5' RACE reads, yielding one entry per CDR3 protein. The sample includes roughly 560,000 distinct CDR3 sequences, around 21% of them seen just once. The sample consisted of PBMCs or a T cell subset sorted from them (not recorded which). These receptors were collected from an adult woman who had mild COVID-19 (a few samples of this study predate the infection). Cell type and time point are not known.

The chain recombines TRBV5-1 with TRBJ1-2; no definite D call. The CDR3 has 15 amino acids. The V gene's germline CDR1 is SGHRS and CDR2 YFSETQ. V shed 2 bases and J shed 2 bases, with 13 bases lying between them. CDR3 in DNA: TGCGCCAGCAGCTTAGACGGTAACTCAAACTATGGCTACACCTTC. It codes for CASSLDGNSNYGYTF.

This clonotype was picked up a small number of times. The chain recombines TRBV30 with TRBJ1-2, with D perhaps TRBD1 (5 bases). V lost 1 base and J lost 6, with 12 bases in between. Germline V gene data show CDR1 as GTSNPN and CDR2 as SVGIG (reference sequence). The CDR3 sequence is 13 residues long. This chain's CDR3 is CAWSEGTEDGYTF. The CDR3 nucleotides read TGTGCCTGGAGTGAAGGGACGGAAGATGGCTACACCTTC.

This clonotype has a single count. The chain is built from TRBV6-1 and TRBJ1-5; D uncertain. The CDR3 covers 12 residues. V shed 3 bases and J shed 9 bases, with 9 bases lying between them. Germline values: CDR1 MNHNS, CDR2 SASEGT. In DNA form, the CDR3 reads TGTGCCAGCAGTGAGCCCGCCGGGCCCCAGCATTTT. Translated: CASSEPAGPQHF.

This clonotype was detected ten times or more. V usage is TRBV20-1 and J usage is TRBJ1-1, with a possible D match to TRBD1 (6 bases). This CDR3 spans 14 amino acids. The germline V gene has CDR1 DFQATT and CDR2 SNEGSKA (reference sequence). V shed 0 bases and J shed 1 base, with 9 bases lying between them. The CDR3 protein is CSAREGGANTEAFF. CDR3 in DNA: TGCAGTGCTAGAGAGGGGGGGGCGAACACTGAAGCTTTCTTT.

In its sample, this clonotype was seen a few times. This chain uses TRBV2 with TRBJ2-1, with 14 bases aligning to TRBD2. Germline values: CDR1 SNHLY, CDR2 FYNNEI. The length of the CDR3 is 15 residues. J was trimmed by 9 bases and V by 4 bases; bases with no gene match: 5. CDR3 nucleotides: TGTGCCAGCAGTGGGGGACTAGCGGGAGTTAGTGAGCAGTTCTTC. It codes for CASSGGLAGVSEQFF. Filled out from reference TRBV2 and TRBJ2-1, the complete variable domain reads EPEVTQTPSHQVTQMGQEVILRCVPISNHLYFYWYRQILGQKVEFLVSFYNNEISEKSEIFDDQFSVERPDGSNFTLKIRSTKLEDSAMYFCASSGGLAGVSEQFFGPGTRLTVL.

In this sample, this clonotype turned up a few times. This chain links TRBV6-5 with TRBJ2-5; D is undetermined. Germline V gene lookup returns CDR1 MNHEY and CDR2 SVGAGI. The germline V and J ends were trimmed by 7 bases and 2 bases, with 14 bases remaining between them. The CDR3 is 14 amino acids. Here the CDR3 DNA reads TGTGCCAGCACGCGCTGGGTTGGGCAAGAGACCCAGTACTTC. Translated, it gives CASTRWVGQETQYF.

The table lists this clonotype with a few counts. This rearrangement joins TRBV12-3 or TRBV12-4 to TRBJ2-3; 8 bases fit TRBD2. V was pared by 2 bases and J by 13 bases, with 14 bases of the junction left unmatched. The CDR3 length is 15 residues. The chain's CDR3 is CASSLTGQTGTSEYF. The CDR3 region has the DNA TGTGCCAGCAGTTTAACGGGTCAGACCGGGACTAGTGAGTATTTT.

A few counts support this clonotype. This rearrangement joins TRBV5-4 to TRBJ2-7; TRBD1 matches 8 bases. The CDR3 length is 15 residues. The germline CDR1 and CDR2 sequences are SGHNT and YYREEE (reference sequence). The ends lost 4 bases at V and 7 bases at J; junction bases unmatched: 13. Here the CDR3 DNA reads TGTGCCAGCAGCAAAGGACAGGGCCCCACCAGAGAGCAGTACTTC. Residues: CASSKGQGPTREQYF.

This clonotype was observed a few times. V and J are TRBV7-3 and TRBJ2-3; TRBD1 agrees at 7 bases. After removal of 3 bases from V and 3 bases from J, the junction contained 9 bases not matched to a gene. CDR1 SGHTA and CDR2 FQGTGA come from the germline V gene. The CDR3 has 16 amino acids. The CDR3 loop is CASSLSGGIGTDTQYF. DNA for the CDR3: TGTGCCAGCAGCTTGTCAGGGGGTATTGGAACAGATACGCAGTATTTT.

V usage is TRBV4-2 and J usage is TRBJ1-5; 7 bases are shared with TRBD1. CDR3 size: 14 residues. CDR1 is LGHNA, CDR2 YNFKEQ, per germline. Germline trimming cut 1 base from V and 7 bases from J; bases unmatched to any gene: 4. CDR3 loop: CASSQGQGRQPQHF. CDR3 DNA sequence: TGTGCCAGCAGCCAAGGACAGGGTCGGCAGCCCCAGCATTTT.

This clonotype was detected many times. The chain recombines TRBV4-3 with TRBJ2-7, with TRBD2 matching over 10 bases. This CDR3 spans 15 amino acids. With 2 bases clipped from V and 2 bases from J, the junction kept 3 bases outside the gene matches. Germline V lookup: CDR1 LGHNA, CDR2 YSLEER. Here the CDR3 reads CASSQRAGGPYEQYF. The CDR3 nucleotides read TGCGCCAGCAGCCAAAGAGCGGGAGGGCCCTACGAGCAGTACTTC.

This chain uses TRBV7-2 with TRBJ2-5; D is perhaps TRBD1 or TRBD2 (6 bases each). The germline V and J ends were trimmed by 5 bases and 5 bases, with 18 bases remaining between them. Looked up from germline, CDR1 is SGHTA and CDR2 is FQGNSA. This CDR3 has 15 amino acids. The CDR3 DNA reads as TGTGCCAGCAGCCCGTCGTGGAGGGGGTTTGAGACCCAGTACTTC. Residues: CASSPSWRGFETQYF.